The 18 T cell receptor beta chains below all came from one sample that was sequenced in a study of T-cell memory formation after mild COVID-19. TCRdb called the 5' RACE reads again in MiXCR, with one record for every CDR3 protein. Found here are around 220,000 distinct CDR3 sequences, over 15% of them singletons; the top ten hold 3% to 4.5%. The sample comprised PBMCs or a T cell subset sorted from them (not recorded which). The receptors shown here come from a man between 18 and 29 years old who had mild COVID-19 (a few samples of this study predate the infection). Cell type and time point are not known.

The table lists this clonotype with a few counts. The chain couples TRBV7-2 to TRBJ2-1; D is perhaps TRBD2 (6 bases). The CDR3 is 14 amino acids. Germline lookup yields CDR1 SGHTA and CDR2 FQGNSA. The V and J ends lost 1 base and 8 bases respectively, with 12 bases between them. The CDR3: CASSLGGAIYEQFF. In DNA, the CDR3 is TGTGCCAGCAGCTTAGGCGGGGCTATCTATGAGCAGTTCTTC.

The chain joins TRBV5-4 to TRBJ1-1; a possible D gene is TRBD1 (5 bases). This CDR3 has 14 amino acids. Germline CDR1 is SGHNT and CDR2 is YYREEE (reference sequence). V dropped 3 bases and J dropped 3 bases, with 12 bases sitting between them. The CDR3 loop reads CASSWDRGYTEAFF. The CDR3 bases are TGTGCCAGCAGCTGGGACCGAGGATACACTGAAGCTTTCTTT.

This chain joins TRBV12-3 or TRBV12-4 and TRBJ1-1; no firm D call. V was clipped by 2 bases and J by 0 bases, with 7 bases between them. The CDR3 is 14 amino acids. DNA of the CDR3: TGTGCCAGCAGTTTAATGGCTATGAACACTGAAGCTTTCTTT. Protein sequence: CASSLMAMNTEAFF.

V and J are TRBV18 and TRBJ1-1; D remains ambiguous. This CDR3 is built from 11 residues. The germline V and J ends were trimmed by 11 bases and 4 bases, with 11 bases remaining between them. Looked up from germline, CDR1 is KGHSH and CDR2 is LQKENI. In DNA, the CDR3 is TGTGCCGCAACGGGGAGCACTGAAGCTTTCTTT. Translation: CAATGSTEAFF.

The chain has TRBV12-3 or TRBV12-4 and TRBJ1-5, with D perhaps matching TRBD1 (6 bases). Deletions cut 4 bases from V and 6 bases from J, with 19 bases between. This CDR3 is built from 16 residues. CDR3 loop: CASSSRAGVTGQPQHF. The CDR3 nucleotides are TGTGCCAGCAGTTCACGGGCAGGGGTTACTGGTCAGCCCCAGCATTTT.

There are a few counts of this clonotype. This sequence joins TRBV7-9 and TRBJ1-2; 10 positions match TRBD1. CDR3 size: 14 residues. The germline gives CDR1 SEHNR, CDR2 FQNEAQ (reference sequence). J lost 12 bases, V lost 0 bases, and 7 bases had no gene match. The CDR3 region has the DNA TGTGCCAGCAGCTTAGCCGGACAGGGGGGAGGTGACACCTTC. It encodes CASSLAGQGGGDTF.

In its sample, this clonotype was seen once. The rearrangement links TRBV7-9 to TRBJ1-5; 7 bases line up with TRBD1. Germline V gives CDR1 SEHNR, CDR2 FQNEAQ (reference sequence). The junction had 4 bases not matched to a gene; V was cut back by 6 bases and J by 5 bases. The CDR3 covers 13 residues. CDR3 sequence reads: CASSWDRYQPQHF. The DNA for the CDR3 is TGTGCCAGCAGTTGGGACAGATATCAGCCCCAGCATTTT. Full variable domain (rest looked up from reference TRBV7-9 and TRBJ1-5): DTGVSQNPRHKITKRGQNVTFRCDPISEHNRLYWYRQTLGQGPEFLTYFQNEAQLEKSRLLSDRFSAERPKGSFSTLEIQRTEQGDSAMYLCASSWDRYQPQHFGDGTRLSIL.

Ten or more counts support this clonotype. The J gene is TRBJ2-7, the V gene TRBV5-1; 9 bases map to TRBD1. This CDR3 spans 12 amino acids. V shed 3 bases, J shed 6 bases, and the junction held 1 base outside the gene matches. Per the germline V gene, CDR1 is SGHRS and CDR2 is YFSETQ. CDR3 bases: TGCGCCAGCAGCTGGGACAGGGTCGAGCAGTACTTC. Protein: CASSWDRVEQYF.

This clonotype was detected a few times. The genes are TRBV6-6 and TRBJ2-1, with TRBD1 matching 7 bases. The length of the CDR3 is 16 residues. CDR1 is MNHNY, CDR2 SVGAGI, per germline (reference sequence). V was pared by 5 bases and J by 1 base, with 8 bases of the junction left unmatched. The CDR3 DNA sequence: TGTGCCAGCAGTACCTACAGGGGCCGGTCCTACAATGAGCAGTTCTTC. It codes for CASSTYRGRSYNEQFF.

This sequence joins TRBV12-3 or TRBV12-4 and TRBJ2-5; the D is unclear. Trimming removed 7 bases from V and 5 bases from J, with 20 bases in between. The CDR3 is 15 residues long. The chain's CDR3 is CASTLTPGLPETQYF. CDR3 bases: TGTGCCAGCACCCTTACTCCCGGGCTCCCGGAGACCCAGTACTTC.

This clonotype was picked up a small number of times. J is TRBJ2-3 and V is TRBV7-2; TRBD2 aligns across 9 bases. The V segment lost 1 base and the J segment 4 bases; nucleotides outside the gene matches: 6. The CDR3 sequence is 16 residues long. Germline V gives CDR1 SGHTA, CDR2 FQGNSA. The CDR3 protein is CASSLDGGGAADTQYF. The CDR3 DNA reads TGTGCCAGCAGCTTAGATGGCGGGGGGGCCGCAGATACGCAGTATTTT.

This clonotype was picked up a small number of times. The rearrangement links TRBV6-5 to TRBJ1-2; TRBD1 agrees at 8 bases. The CDR3 is made up of 15 amino acids. V lost 5 bases, J lost 7 bases, and 12 bases stayed unmatched. In germline, CDR1 is MNHEY, CDR2 SVGAGI. The DNA of the CDR3 is TGTGCCAGCAGTCTTTACAGGGGGATTGGCGCTGGCTACACCTTC. It codes for CASSLYRGIGAGYTF.

The gene calls are TRBV29-1 and TRBJ2-2, with 9 bases that match TRBD1. Trimming removed 7 bases from V and 6 bases from J; junction bases left unmatched: 3. This CDR3 has 12 amino acids. The germline CDR1 and CDR2 sequences are SQVTM and ANQGSEA. CDR3 nucleotides: TGCAGCGGGGGACAGGGATCCGGGGAGCTGTTTTTT. Translating it yields CSGGQGSGELFF.

The rearrangement links TRBV4-3 to TRBJ2-3; D might be TRBD2 (7 bases). With 1 base removed from V and 2 bases from J, the gap between germline ends came to 19 bases. The CDR3 spans 18 residues. Per germline, CDR1 LGHNA and CDR2 YSLEER. The CDR3 sequence is CASSQAPGGRGNTDTQYF. The CDR3 coding sequence is TGCGCCAGCAGCCAAGCCCCGGGGGGCCGGGGAAACACAGATACGCAGTATTTT.

This clonotype was seen a few times. The chain uses TRBV9 and TRBJ2-3, with TRBD2 matching 10 bases. CDR1 and CDR2 (germline): SGDLS, YYNGEE. V lost 1 base and J lost 0; bases outside the gene matches: 8. The length of the CDR3 is 18 residues. CDR3 sequence reads: CASSVSAGGPFSTDTQYF. The CDR3 bases are TGTGCCAGCAGCGTATCAGCGGGGGGGCCTTTTAGCACAGATACGCAGTATTTT.

The J gene is TRBJ2-1, the V gene TRBV10-3, with 9 bases that match TRBD1. From germline, CDR1 is ENHRY and CDR2 SYGVKD. Trimming at V came to 2 bases and at J to 6 bases, leaving 8 bases not matched to a gene. The CDR3 contains 16 residues. The CDR3 DNA sequence: TGTGCCATCAGTGAGGCGGACAGGGGATCACTCAATGAGCAGTTCTTC. Translated, it gives CAISEADRGSLNEQFF.

This clonotype was counted a few times. The rearrangement uses TRBV6-6 and TRBJ2-7, with 11 positions matching TRBD2. The CDR3 has 16 amino acids. Trimming at V came to 10 bases and at J to 0 bases, leaving 11 bases not matched to a gene. CDR1 and CDR2 from the germline V gene are MNHNY and SVGAGI (reference sequence). CDR3 nucleotides: TGTGCCACCACGAAACATAGCGGGGGGGCCTCCTACGAGCAGTACTTC. Its protein is CATTKHSGGASYEQYF.

This clonotype was recorded a few times. The V and J genes are TRBV2 and TRBJ1-6; TRBD1 might be the D (6 bases). V gave up 3 bases and J gave up 10 bases, with 13 bases separating them. CDR1 and CDR2 from the germline V gene are SNHLY and FYNNEI. This CDR3 region has 14 residues. CDR3 DNA: TGTGCCAGCAGTGACCTTTCAGGGGCCTCACCCCTCCACTTT. It codes for CASSDLSGASPLHF.